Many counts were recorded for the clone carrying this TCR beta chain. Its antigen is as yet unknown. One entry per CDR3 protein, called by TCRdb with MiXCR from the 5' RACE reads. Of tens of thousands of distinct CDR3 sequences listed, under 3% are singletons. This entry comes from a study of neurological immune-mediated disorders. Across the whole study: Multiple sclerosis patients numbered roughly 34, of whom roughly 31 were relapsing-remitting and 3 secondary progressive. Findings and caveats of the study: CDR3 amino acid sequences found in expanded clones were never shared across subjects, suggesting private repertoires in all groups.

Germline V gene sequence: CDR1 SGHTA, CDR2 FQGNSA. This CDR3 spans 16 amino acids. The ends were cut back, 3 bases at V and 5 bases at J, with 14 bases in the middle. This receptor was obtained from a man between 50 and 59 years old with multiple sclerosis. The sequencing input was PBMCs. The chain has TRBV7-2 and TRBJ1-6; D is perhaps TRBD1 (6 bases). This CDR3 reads CASSLDAGGHNSPLHF. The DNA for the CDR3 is TGTGCCAGCAGCTTGGATGCCGGGGGGCATAATTCACCCCTCCACTTT.